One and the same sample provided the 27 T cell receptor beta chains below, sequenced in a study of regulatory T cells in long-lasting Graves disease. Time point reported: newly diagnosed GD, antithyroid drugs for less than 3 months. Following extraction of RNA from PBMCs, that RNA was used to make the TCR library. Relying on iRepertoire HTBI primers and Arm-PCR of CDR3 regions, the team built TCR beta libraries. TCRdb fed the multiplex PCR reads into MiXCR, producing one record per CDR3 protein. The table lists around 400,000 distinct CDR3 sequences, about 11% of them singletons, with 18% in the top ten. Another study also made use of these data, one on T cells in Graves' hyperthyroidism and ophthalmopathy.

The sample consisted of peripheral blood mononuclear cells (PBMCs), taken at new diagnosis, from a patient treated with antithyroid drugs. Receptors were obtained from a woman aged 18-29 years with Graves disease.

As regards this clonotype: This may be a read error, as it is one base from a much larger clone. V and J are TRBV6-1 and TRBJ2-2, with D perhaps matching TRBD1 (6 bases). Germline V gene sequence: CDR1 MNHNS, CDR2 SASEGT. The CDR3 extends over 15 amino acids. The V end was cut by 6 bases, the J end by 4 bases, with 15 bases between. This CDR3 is CASRNTGLGTGELFF. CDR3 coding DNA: TGTGCCAGCAGAAATACAGGGTTGGGCACCGGGGAGCTGTTTTTT.

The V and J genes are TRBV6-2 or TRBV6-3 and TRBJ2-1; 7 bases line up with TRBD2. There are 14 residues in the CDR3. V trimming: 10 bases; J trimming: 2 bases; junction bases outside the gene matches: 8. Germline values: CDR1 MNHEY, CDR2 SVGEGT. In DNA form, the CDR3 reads TGTGCCACCACGGGGCGGGGGACCTACAATGAGCAGTTCTTC. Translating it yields CATTGRGTYNEQFF.

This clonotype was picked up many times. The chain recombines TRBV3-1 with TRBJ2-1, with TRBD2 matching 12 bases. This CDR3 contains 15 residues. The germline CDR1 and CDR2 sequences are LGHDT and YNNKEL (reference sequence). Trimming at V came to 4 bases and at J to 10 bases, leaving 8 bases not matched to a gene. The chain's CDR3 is CASSPVTSGSNEQFF. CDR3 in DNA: TGTGCCAGCAGCCCGGTGACTAGCGGGAGTAACGAGCAGTTCTTC.

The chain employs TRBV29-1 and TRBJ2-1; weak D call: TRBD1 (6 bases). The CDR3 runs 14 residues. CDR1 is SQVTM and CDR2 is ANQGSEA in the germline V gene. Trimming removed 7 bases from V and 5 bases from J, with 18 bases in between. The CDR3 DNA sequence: TGCAGCGCACATATAAGGGGACACAACAATGAGCAGTTCTTC. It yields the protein CSAHIRGHNNEQFF.

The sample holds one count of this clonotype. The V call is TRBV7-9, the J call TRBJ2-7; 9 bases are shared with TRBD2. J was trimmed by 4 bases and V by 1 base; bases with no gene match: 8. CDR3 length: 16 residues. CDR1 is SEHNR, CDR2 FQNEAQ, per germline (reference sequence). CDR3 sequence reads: CASSLVAGGTRYEQYF. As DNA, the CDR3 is TGTGCCAGCAGCTTAGTTGCGGGAGGGACCCGGTACGAGCAGTACTTC.

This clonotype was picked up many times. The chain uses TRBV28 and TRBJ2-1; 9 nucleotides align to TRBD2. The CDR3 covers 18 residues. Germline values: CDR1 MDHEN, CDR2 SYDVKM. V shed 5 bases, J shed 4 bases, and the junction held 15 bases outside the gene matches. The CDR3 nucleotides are TGTGCCAGCAGTCTCTTCGGGCGGGAGGGCCTGAGTTACAATGAGCAGTTCTTC. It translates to CASSLFGREGLSYNEQFF.

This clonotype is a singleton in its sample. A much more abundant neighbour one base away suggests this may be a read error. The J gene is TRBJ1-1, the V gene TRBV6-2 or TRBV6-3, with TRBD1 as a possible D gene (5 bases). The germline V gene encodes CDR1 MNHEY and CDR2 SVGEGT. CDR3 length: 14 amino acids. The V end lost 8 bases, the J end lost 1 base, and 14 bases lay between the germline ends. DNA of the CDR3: TGTGCCAGCGGGGGTGGCGGCTGGAACACTGAAGCTTTCTTT. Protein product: CASGGGGWNTEAFF.

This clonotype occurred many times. CDR3 nucleotides: TGTGCCAGCAGCTCACCTGGACCTACAGATACGCAGTATTTT. This gives the protein CASSSPGPTDTQYF. V is TRBV7-2 and J is TRBJ2-3, with D unresolved. CDR3 length equals 14 residues. V dropped 4 bases and J dropped 3 bases, with 11 bases sitting between them. Germline V gene data show CDR1 as SGHTA and CDR2 as FQGNSA.

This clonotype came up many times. The chain's CDR3 is CSVAGQGGETQYF. The CDR3 DNA reads TGCAGCGTGGCTGGACAGGGGGGAGAGACCCAGTACTTC. The rearrangement uses TRBV29-1 and TRBJ2-5, with 10 bases fitting TRBD1. The V and J ends lost 6 bases and 4 bases, in that order; junction bases with no gene match: 5. This CDR3 contains 13 residues. Germline lookup yields CDR1 SQVTM and CDR2 ANQGSEA.

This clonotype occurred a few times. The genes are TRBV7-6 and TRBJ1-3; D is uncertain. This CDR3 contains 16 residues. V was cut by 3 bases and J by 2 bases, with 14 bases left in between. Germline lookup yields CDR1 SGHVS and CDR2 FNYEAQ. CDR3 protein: CASSFSPPEAGNTIYF. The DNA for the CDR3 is TGTGCCAGCAGCTTTTCCCCACCCGAGGCTGGAAACACCATATATTTT.

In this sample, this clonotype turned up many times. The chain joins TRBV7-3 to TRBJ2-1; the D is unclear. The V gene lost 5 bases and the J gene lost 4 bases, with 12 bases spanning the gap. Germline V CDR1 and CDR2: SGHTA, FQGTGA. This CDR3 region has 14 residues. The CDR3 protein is CASSPWREYNEQFF. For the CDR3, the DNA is TGTGCCAGCAGCCCGTGGAGAGAATACAATGAGCAGTTCTTC.

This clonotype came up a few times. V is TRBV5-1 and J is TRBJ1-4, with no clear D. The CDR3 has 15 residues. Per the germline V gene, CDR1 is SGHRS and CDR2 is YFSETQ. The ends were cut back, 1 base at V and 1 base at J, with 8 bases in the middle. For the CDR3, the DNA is TGCGCCAGCAGCTTGTCAACGGGAACTAATGAAAAACTGTTTTTT. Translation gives CASSLSTGTNEKLFF.

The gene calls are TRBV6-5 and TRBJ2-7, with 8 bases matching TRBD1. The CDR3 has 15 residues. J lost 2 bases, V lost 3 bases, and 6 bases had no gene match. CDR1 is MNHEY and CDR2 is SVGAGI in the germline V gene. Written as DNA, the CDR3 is TGTGCCAGCAGTTATTTCGGGACAGGTCCCTACGAGCAGTACTTC. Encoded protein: CASSYFGTGPYEQYF.

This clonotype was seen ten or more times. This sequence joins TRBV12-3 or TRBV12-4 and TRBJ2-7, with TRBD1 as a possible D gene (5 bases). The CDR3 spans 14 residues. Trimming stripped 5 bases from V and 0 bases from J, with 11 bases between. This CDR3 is CASSRPQGSYEQYF. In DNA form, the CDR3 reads TGTGCCAGCAGTCGCCCCCAGGGCTCCTACGAGCAGTACTTC.

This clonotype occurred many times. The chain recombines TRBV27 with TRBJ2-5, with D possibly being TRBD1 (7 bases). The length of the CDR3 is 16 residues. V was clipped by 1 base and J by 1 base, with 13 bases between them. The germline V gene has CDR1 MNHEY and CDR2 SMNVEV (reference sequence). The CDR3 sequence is CASSLYPGGLQETQYF. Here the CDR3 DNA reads TGTGCCAGCAGTTTATACCCAGGGGGGCTCCAAGAGACCCAGTACTTC.

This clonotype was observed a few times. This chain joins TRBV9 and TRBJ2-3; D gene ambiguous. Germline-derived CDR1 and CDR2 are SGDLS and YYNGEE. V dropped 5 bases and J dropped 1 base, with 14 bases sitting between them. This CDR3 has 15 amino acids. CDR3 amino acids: CASSPATAGTDTQYF. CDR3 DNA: TGTGCCAGCAGTCCCGCAACGGCTGGCACAGATACGCAGTATTTT.

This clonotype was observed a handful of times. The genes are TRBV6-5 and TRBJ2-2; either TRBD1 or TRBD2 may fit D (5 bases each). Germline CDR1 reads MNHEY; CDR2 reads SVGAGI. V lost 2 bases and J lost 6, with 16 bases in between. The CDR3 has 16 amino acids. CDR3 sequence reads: CASSYRGPENPGELFF. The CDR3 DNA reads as TGTGCCAGCAGTTACCGGGGACCGGAGAATCCCGGGGAGCTGTTTTTT.

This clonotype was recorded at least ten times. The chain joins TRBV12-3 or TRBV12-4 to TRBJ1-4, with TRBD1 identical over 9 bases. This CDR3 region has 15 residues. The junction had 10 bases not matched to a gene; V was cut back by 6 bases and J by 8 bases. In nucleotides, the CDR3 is TGTGCCAGCAGCCCCCGGGACAGGGCTTTAGAAAAACTGTTTTTT. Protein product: CASSPRDRALEKLFF.

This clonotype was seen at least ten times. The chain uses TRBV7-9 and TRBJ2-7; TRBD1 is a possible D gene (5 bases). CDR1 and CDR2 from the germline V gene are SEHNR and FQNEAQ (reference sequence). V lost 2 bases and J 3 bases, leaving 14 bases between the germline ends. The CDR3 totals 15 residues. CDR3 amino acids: CASSLIEKGVYEQYV. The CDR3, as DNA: TGTGCCAGCAGCTTAATCGAGAAAGGGGTCTACGAGCAGTACGTC.

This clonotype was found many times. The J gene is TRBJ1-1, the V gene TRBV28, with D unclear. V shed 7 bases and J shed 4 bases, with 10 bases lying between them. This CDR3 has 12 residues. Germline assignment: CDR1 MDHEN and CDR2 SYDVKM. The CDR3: CASTSAGTEAFF. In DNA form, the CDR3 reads TGTGCCAGCACCTCAGCGGGCACTGAAGCTTTCTTT.

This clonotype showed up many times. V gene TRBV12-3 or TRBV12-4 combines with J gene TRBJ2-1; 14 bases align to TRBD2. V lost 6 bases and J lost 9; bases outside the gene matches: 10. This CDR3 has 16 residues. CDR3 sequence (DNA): TGTGCCAGCAGCATGGGACTAGCGGGAGTCGGAAGTGAGCAGTTCTTC. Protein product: CASSMGLAGVGSEQFF.

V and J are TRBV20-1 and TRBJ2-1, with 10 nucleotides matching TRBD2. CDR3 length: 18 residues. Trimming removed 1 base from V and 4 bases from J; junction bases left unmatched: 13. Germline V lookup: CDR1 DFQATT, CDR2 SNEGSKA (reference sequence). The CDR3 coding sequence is TGCAGTGCTAGAGTTCTCGGACTAGCGGCCCCGGTGTACAATGAGCAGTTCTTC. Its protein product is CSARVLGLAAPVYNEQFF.

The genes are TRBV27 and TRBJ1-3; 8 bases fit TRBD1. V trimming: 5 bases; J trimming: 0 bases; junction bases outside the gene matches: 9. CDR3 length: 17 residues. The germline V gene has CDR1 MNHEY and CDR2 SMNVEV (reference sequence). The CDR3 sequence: CASSANRGLSSGNTIYF. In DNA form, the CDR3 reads TGTGCCAGCAGTGCTAACAGGGGGTTGAGCTCTGGAAACACCATATATTTT.

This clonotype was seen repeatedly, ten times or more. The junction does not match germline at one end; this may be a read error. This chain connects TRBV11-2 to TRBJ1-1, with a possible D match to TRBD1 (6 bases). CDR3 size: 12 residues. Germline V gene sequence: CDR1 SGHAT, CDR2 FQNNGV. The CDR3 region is CASSGGQTEAFF. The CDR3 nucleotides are TGCGCCAGCAGCGGGGGACAAACTGAAGCTTTCTTT.

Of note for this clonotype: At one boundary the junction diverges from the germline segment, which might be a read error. CDR3 sequence: CASTDSRNTEAFF. CDR3 nucleotide sequence: TGTGCCAGCACTGACAGCAGGAACACTGAAGCTTTCTTT. This chain links TRBV6-4 with TRBJ1-1, with D perhaps matching TRBD1 (5 bases). This CDR3 contains 13 residues. Germline values: CDR1 MRHNA, CDR2 SNTAGT.

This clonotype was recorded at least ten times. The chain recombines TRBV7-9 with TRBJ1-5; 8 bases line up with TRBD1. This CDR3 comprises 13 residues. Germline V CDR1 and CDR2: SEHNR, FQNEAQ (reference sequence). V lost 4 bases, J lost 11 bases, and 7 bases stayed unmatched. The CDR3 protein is CASSSTTGGTQHF. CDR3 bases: TGTGCCAGCAGCTCTACTACAGGGGGAACCCAGCATTTT.

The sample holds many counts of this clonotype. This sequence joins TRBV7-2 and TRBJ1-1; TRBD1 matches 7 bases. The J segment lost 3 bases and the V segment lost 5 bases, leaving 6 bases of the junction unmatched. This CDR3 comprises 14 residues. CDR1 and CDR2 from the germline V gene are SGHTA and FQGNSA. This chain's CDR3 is CASSRQGTDTEAFF. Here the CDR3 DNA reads TGTGCCAGCAGCCGACAGGGAACGGACACTGAAGCTTTCTTT.